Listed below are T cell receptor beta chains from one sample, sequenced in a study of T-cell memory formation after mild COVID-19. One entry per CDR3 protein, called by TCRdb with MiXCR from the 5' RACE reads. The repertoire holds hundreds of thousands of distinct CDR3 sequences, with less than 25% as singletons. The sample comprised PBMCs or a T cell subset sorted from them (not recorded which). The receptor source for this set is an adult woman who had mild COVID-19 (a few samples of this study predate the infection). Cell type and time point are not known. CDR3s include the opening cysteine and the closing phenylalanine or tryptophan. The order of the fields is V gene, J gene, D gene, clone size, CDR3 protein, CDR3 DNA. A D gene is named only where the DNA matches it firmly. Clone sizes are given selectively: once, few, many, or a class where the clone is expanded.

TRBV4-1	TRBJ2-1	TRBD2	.	CASNTGGAYNEQFF	TGCGCCAGTAACACGGGGGGTGCCTACAATGAGCAGTTCTTC
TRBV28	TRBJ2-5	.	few	CASSSHSTKTQYF	TGTGCCAGCAGTTCCCATAGTACCAAGACCCAGTACTTC
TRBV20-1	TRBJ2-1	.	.	CRGARDSNEQFF	TGCAGGGGGGCTAGGGATAGTAATGAGCAGTTCTTC
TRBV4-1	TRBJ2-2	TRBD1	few	CASSQTDRGTGELFF	TGCGCCAGCAGCCAAACGGACAGGGGCACCGGGGAGCTGTTTTTT
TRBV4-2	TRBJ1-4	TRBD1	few	CASSHLGQHNEKLFF	TGTGCCAGCAGCCACCTGGGACAGCATAATGAAAAACTGTTTTTT
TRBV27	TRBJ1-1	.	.	CASSSDWGTEAFF	TGTGCCAGCAGTTCTGACTGGGGCACTGAAGCTTTCTTT
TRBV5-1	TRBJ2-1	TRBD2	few	CASSFPARTSGGGPYNEQFF	TGCGCCAGCAGTTTCCCCGCTCGGACTAGCGGTGGCGGCCCCTACAATGAGCAGTTCTTC
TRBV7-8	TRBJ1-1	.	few	CASSKGHANTEAFF	TGTGCCAGCAGCAAGGGACACGCGAACACTGAAGCTTTCTTT
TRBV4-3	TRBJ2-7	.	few	CASSQDRFRSYEQYF	TGCGCCAGCAGCCAAGATCGGTTTCGTTCCTACGAGCAGTACTTC
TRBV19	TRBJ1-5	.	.	CASSIGQGTDQPQHF	TGTGCCAGTAGTATAGGTCAGGGTACGGATCAGCCCCAGCATTTT
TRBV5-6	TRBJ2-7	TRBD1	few	CASIRLGDRVHEQYF	TGTGCCAGCATCAGATTAGGGGACAGGGTCCACGAGCAGTACTTC
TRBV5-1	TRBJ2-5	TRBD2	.	CASSRGGPRYF	TGCGCCAGCAGCCGGGGGGGCCCGAGGTACTTC
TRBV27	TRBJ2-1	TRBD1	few	CASSFEGRLTGEQFF	TGTGCCAGCAGTTTCGAGGGTCGTTTGACAGGGGAGCAGTTCTTC
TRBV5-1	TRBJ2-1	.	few	CASSLRQGNNEQFF	TGCGCCAGCAGCTTGCGGCAGGGGAACAATGAGCAGTTCTTC
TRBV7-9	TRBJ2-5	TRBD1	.	CASSLPTGTGVETQYF	TGTGCCAGCAGCTTACCGACCGGGACAGGGGTCGAGACCCAGTACTTC
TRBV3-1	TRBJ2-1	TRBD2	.	CASSQGDYTGILF	TGTGCCAGCAGCCAAGGGGACTACACCGGGATTCTCTTC
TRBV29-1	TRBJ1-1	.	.	CSVRAAGLTEAFF	TGCAGCGTCCGGGCCGCTGGATTGACTGAAGCTTTCTTT
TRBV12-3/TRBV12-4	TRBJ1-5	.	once	CASTTDLYQPQHF	TGTGCCAGCACGACGGACCTATATCAGCCCCAGCATTTT
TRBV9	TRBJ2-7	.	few	CASSVSQTSSSYEQYF	TGTGCCAGCAGCGTATCCCAGACTAGTAGTTCCTACGAGCAGTACTTC
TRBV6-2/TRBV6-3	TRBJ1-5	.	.	CASSYAYSNQPQHF	TGTGCCAGCAGTTATGCGTATAGCAATCAGCCCCAGCATTTT
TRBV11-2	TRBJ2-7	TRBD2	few	CASSPGWGRDYEQYF	TGTGCCAGCAGCCCAGGGTGGGGGAGGGACTACGAGCAGTACTTC
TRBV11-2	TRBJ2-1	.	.	CASSAVEQFF	TGTGCCAGCAGCGCGGTTGAGCAGTTCTTC
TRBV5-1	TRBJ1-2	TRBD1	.	CASSSGQGFDYGYTF	TGCGCCAGCAGCTCGGGACAGGGGTTTGACTATGGCTACACCTTC
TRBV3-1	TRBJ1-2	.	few	CASSPRSRAGYTF	TGTGCCAGCAGCCCCCGGTCTCGAGCTGGCTACACCTTC
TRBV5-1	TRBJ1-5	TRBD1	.	CASSLTTGTGNQPQHF	TGCGCCAGCAGCTTGACCACCGGGACAGGGAATCAGCCCCAGCATTTT
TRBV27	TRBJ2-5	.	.	CASSYQSEWDTQYF	TGTGCCAGCAGTTATCAATCTGAGTGGGACACCCAGTACTTC
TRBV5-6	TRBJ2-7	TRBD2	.	CASCLGGDGRAYEQYF	TGTGCCAGCTGCTTAGGAGGGGACGGGAGGGCCTACGAGCAGTACTTC
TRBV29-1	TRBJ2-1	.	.	CSALDMIFQFF	TGCAGCGCTTTGGACATGATTTTCCAGTTCTTC
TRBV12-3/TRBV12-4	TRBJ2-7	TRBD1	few	CASGLTGTGTYEQYF	TGTGCCAGCGGACTCACCGGGACAGGGACCTACGAGCAGTACTTC
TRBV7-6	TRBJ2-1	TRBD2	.	CASGAGAYNEQFF	TGTGCCAGCGGGGCGGGGGCCTACAATGAGCAGTTCTTC
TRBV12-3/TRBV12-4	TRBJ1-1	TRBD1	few	CASRPDRGRTEAFF	TGTGCCAGCAGACCGGACAGGGGGCGCACTGAAGCTTTCTTT
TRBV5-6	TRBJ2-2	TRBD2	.	CASSLTTSGYNTGELFF	TGTGCCAGCAGCCTAACGACTAGCGGGTATAACACCGGGGAGCTGTTTTTT